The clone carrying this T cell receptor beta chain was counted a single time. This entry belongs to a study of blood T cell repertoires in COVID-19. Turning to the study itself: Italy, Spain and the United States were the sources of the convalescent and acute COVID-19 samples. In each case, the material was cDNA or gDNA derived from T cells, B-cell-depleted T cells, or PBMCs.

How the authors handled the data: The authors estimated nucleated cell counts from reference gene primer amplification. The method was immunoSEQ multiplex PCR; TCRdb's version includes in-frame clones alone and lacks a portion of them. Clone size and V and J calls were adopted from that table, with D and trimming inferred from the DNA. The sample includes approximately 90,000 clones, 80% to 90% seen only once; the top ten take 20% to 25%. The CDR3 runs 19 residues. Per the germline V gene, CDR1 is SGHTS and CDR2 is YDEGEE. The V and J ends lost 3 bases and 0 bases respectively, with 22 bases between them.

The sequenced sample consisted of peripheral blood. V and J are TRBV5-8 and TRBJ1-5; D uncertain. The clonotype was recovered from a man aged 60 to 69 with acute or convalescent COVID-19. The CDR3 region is CASSSMEDLLYYSNQPQHF. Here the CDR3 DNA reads TGTGCCAGCAGCTCAATGGAGGATCTACTTTATTATAGCAATCAGCCCCAGCATTTT.